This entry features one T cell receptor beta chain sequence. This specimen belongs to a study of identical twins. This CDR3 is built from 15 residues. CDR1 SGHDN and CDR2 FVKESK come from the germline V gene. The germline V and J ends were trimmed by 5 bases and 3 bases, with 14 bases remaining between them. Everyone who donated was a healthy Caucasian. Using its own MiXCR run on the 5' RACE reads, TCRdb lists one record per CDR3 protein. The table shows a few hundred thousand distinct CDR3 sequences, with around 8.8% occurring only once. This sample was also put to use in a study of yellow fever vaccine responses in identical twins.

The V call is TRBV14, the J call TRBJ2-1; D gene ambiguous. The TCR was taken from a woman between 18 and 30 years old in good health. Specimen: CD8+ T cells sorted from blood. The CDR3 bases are TGTGCCAGCAGCTCCCGTAGTGGGAACTACAATGAGCAGTTCTTC. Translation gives CASSSRSGNYNEQFF.